This T cell receptor beta chain derives from a study of blood T cell repertoires in COVID-19. This clone was found once. The CDR3 covers 14 residues. Losses at the gene ends were 7 bases for V and 0 bases for J; bases not matched to a gene: 4. Germline V lookup: CDR1 MNHEY, CDR2 SMNVEV (reference sequence). The repertoire was sequenced with immunoSEQ multiplex PCR; TCRdb's copy has only in-frame clones and lacks some. The sample yields some 200,000 clones, about nine tenths seen once. The chain joins TRBV27 to TRBJ1-1; 8 nucleotides match TRBD1. This clonotype originated in a woman aged 30 to 39 who had recovered from COVID-19. Sequencing input: PBMCs or T cells enriched from blood (not recorded which). Written as DNA, the CDR3 is TGTGCCAGCACCCAGGACAGGGTGAACACTGAAGCTTTCTTT. This codes for CASTQDRVNTEAFF.